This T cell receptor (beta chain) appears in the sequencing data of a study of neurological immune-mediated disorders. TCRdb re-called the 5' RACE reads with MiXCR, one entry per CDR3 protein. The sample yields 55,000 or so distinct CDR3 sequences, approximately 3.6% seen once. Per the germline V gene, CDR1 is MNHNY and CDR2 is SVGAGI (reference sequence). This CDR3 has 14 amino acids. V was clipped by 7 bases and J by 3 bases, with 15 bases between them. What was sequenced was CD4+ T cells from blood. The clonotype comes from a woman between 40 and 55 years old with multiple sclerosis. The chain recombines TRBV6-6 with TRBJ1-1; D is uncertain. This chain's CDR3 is CASTAQYGDTEAFF. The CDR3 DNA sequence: TGTGCCAGCACCGCTCAATATGGTGACACTGAAGCTTTCTTT.